This T cell receptor beta chain was found in a study of human T cells and chemical hapten exposure. The overall study: The upper back received 0.01% DPC by patch testing, with results read at 6 days.

General study results and limits: While controls formed fewer of them, expanded TCRs formed significantly more large CDR3 similarity clusters.

Notes on this clonotype: Antigen specificity is unknown.

V was trimmed by 2 bases and J by 4 bases, leaving 14 bases between them. The CDR3 spans 15 residues. Germline V gene data show CDR1 as KGHSH and CDR2 as LQKENI. Specified time point: patch test 2, 6 weeks after DPC sensitization. The treatment was: therapeutic diphenylcyclopropenone sensitization with weekly scalp DPC. TCRdb redid the calling of the RACE reads with MiXCR, one entry per CDR3 protein. Of just over 350,000 distinct CDR3 sequences listed, under 6.5% are singletons. The TCR comes from a woman aged 18-30 years with alopecia areata. Some clones in this sample may be carry-over from other donors' samples. The source was whole blood, collected in connection with sensitization to the hapten diphenylcyclopropenone (DPC). This sequence joins TRBV18 and TRBJ1-2; D unclear. CDR3 in DNA: TGTGCCAGCTCACCATCTTCGGAGGCCTCCTATGGCTACACCTTC. As protein: CASSPSSEASYGYTF.